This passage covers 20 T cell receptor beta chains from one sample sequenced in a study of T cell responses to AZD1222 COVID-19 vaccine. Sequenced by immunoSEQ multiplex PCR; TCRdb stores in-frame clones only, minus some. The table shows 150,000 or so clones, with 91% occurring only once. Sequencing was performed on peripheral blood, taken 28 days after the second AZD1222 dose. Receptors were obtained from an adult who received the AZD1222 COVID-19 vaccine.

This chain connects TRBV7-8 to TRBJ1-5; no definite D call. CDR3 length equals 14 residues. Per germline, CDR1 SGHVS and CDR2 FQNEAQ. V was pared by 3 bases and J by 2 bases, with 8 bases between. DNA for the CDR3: TGTGCCAGCAGCTTTGGATTTCGCAATCAGCCCCAGCATTTT. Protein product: CASSFGFRNQPQHF.

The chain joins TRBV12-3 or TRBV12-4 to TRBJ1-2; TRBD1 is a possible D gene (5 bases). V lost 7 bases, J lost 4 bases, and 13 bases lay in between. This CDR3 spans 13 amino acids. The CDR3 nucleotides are TGTGCCAGCATGTCGACAGAGAGCTATGGCTACACCTTC. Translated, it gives CASMSTESYGYTF.

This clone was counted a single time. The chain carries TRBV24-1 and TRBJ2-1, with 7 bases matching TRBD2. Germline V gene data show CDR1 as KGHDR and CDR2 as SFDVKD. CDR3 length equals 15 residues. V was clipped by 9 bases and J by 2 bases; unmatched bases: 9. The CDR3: CATSGRTSAYNEQFF. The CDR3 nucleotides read TGTGCCACCTCCGGTCGTACTAGCGCCTACAATGAGCAGTTCTTC.

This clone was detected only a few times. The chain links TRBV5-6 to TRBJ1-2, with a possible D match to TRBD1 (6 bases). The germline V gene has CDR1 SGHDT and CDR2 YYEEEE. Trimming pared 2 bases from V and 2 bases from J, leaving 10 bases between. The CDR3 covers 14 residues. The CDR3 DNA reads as TGTGCCAGCAGCTTAACAGGGATGAACTATGGCTACACCTTC. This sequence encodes CASSLTGMNYGYTF.

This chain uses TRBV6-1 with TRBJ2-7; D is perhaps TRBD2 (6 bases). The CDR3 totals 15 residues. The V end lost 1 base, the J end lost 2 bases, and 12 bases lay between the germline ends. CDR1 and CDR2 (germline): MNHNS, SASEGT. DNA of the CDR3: TGTGCCAGCAGTGAAGGGCCGGGAGAGGCCTACGAGCAGTACTTC. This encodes CASSEGPGEAYEQYF.

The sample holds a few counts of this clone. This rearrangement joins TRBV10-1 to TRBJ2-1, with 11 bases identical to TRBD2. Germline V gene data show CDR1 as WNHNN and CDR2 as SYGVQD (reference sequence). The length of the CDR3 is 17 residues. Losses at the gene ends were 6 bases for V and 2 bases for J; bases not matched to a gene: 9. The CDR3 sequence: CASSGTSGELAYNEQFF. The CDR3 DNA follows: TGCGCCAGCAGCGGGACTAGCGGAGAGTTGGCCTACAATGAGCAGTTCTTC.

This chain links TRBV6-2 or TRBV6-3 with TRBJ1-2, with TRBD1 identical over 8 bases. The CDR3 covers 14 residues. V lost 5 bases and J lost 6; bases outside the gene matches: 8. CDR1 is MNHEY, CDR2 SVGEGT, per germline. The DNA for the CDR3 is TGTGCCAGCAGTAAAAGGACAGGGAGCCATGGCTACACCTTC. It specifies CASSKRTGSHGYTF.

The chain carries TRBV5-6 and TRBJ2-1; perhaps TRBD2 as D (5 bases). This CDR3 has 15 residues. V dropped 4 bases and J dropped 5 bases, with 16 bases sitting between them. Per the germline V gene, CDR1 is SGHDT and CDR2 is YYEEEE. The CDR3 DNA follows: TGTGCCAGCAGCCGTAGCGACGGCATAAACAATGAGCAGTTCTTC. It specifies CASSRSDGINNEQFF.

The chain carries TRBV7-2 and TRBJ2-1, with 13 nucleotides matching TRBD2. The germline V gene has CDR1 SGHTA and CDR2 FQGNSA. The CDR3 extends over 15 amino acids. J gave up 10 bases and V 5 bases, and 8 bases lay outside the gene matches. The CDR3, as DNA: TGTGCCAGCAGCAGAAACCCGGGACTAGCGGGGGAGCAGTTCTTC. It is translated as CASSRNPGLAGEQFF.

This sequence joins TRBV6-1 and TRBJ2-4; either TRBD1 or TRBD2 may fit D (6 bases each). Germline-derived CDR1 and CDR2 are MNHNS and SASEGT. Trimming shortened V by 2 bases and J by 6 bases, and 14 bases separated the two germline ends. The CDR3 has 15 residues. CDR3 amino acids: CASSESRGAPNIQYF. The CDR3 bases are TGTGCCAGCAGTGAAAGTAGGGGGGCCCCAAACATTCAGTACTTC.

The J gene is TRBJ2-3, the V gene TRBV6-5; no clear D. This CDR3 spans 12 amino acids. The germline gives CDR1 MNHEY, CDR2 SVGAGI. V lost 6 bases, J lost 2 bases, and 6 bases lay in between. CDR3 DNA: TGTGCCAGCAGGGAGAACACAGATACGCAGTATTTT. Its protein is CASRENTDTQYF.

CDR3 sequence (DNA): TGTGCCAGCAGCCCTTGGGAGCGGGGGGGCCTGGATACGCAGTATTTT. Protein product: CASSPWERGGLDTQYF. The chain joins TRBV7-7 to TRBJ2-3; TRBD2 aligns across 10 bases. CDR1 and CDR2 from the germline V gene are SSHAT and FNYEAQ (reference sequence). The CDR3 totals 16 residues. V lost 5 bases, J lost 6 bases, and 11 bases stayed unmatched. Drawing the rest from reference TRBV7-7 and TRBJ2-3, the complete variable domain is GAGVSQSPRYKVTKRGQDVTLRCDPISSHATLYWYQQALGQGPEFLTYFNYEAQPDKSGLPSDRFSAERPEGSISTLTIQRTEQRDSAMYRCASSPWERGGLDTQYFGPGTRLTVL.

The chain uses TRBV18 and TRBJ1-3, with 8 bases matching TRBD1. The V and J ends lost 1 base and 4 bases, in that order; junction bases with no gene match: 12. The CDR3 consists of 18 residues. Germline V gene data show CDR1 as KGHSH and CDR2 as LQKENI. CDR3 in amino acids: CASSPRSQSGQAGNTIYF. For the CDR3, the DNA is TGTGCCAGCTCACCACGTTCTCAATCGGGACAGGCGGGAAACACCATATATTTT.

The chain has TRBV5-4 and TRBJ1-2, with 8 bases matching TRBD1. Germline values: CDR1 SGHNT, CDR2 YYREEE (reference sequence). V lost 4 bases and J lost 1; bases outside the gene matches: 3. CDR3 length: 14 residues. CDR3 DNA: TGTGCCAGCAGCGCGGGACAGGTTAACTATGGCTACACCTTC. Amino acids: CASSAGQVNYGYTF.

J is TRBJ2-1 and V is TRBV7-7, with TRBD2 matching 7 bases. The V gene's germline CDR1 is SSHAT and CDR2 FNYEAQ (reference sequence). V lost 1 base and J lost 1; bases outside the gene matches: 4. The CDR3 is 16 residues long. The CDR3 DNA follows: TGTGCCAGCAGCTTAGAAGCGGGAAAATCCTACAATGAGCAGTTCTTC. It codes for CASSLEAGKSYNEQFF.

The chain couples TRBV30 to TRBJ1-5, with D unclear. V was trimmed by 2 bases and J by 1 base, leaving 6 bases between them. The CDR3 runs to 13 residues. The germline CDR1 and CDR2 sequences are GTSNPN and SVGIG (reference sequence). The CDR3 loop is CAWSMGSNQPQHF. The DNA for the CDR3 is TGTGCCTGGAGTATGGGAAGCAATCAGCCCCAGCATTTT.

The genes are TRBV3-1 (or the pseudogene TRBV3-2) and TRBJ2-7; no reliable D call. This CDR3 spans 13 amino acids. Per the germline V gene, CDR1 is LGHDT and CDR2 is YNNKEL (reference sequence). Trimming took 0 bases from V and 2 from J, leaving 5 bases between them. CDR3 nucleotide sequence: TGTGCCAGCAGCCAAGATTGGGCCTACGAGCAGTACTTC. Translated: CASSQDWAYEQYF.

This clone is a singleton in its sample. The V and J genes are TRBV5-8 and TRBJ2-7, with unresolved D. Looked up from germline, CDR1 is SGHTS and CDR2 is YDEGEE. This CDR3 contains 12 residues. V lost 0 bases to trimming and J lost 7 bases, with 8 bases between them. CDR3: CASSLAVGEQYF. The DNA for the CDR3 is TGTGCCAGCAGCTTGGCCGTGGGGGAGCAGTACTTC.

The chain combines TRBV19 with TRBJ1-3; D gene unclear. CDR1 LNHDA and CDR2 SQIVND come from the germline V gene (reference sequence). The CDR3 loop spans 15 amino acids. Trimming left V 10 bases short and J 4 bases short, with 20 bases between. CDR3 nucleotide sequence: TGTGCCACTTCCTCCCGAGGCGACATCGGAAACACCATATATTTT. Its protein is CATSSRGDIGNTIYF.

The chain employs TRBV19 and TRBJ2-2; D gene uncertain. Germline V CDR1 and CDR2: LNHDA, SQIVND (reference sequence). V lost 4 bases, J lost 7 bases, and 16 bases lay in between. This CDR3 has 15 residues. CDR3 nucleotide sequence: TGTGCCAGTAGTACTGGGGAAGCCTTCGGCGGGGAGCTGTTTTTT. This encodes CASSTGEAFGGELFF.